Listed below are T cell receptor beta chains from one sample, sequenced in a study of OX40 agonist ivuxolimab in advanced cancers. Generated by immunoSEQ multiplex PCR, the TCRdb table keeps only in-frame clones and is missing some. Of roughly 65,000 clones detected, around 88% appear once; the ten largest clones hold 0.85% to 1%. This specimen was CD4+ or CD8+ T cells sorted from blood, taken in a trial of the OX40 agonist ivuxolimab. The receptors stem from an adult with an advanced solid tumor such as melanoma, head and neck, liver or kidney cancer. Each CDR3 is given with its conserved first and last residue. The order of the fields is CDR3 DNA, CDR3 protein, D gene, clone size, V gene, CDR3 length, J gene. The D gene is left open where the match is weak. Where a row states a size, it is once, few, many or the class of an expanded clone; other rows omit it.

TGTGCCAGCAGGTCGGCGGGAGCCCGTTCCGATACGCAGTATTTT CASRSAGARSDTQYF TRBD2 - TRBV2 15 TRBJ2-3
TGCGCCAGCAGCTTGGGCGACCACCAGGGTGGACAGCCCCAGCATTTT CASSLGDHQGGQPQHF - - TRBV5-1 16 TRBJ1-5
TGTGCCAGCAGCTTAATGGTAGGGGGTCCGCAGTATTTT CASSLMVGGPQYF - - TRBV7-9 13 TRBJ2-3
TGCGCCAGCAGCCTTCGGGGGCGCGACTATGGCTACACCTTC CASSLRGRDYGYTF - - TRBV5-1 14 TRBJ1-2
TGTGCCAGCAGCCTACCCCCCCCCTGCGGGAGGGCCGCCTACGAGCAGTACTTC CASSLPPPCGRAAYEQYF TRBD2 - TRBV7-3 18 TRBJ2-7
TGTGCCAGCCGTCTTACAGGGGGGAACACTGAAGCTTTCTTT CASRLTGGNTEAFF TRBD1 - TRBV5-8 14 TRBJ1-1
TGTGCCAGCAGCCATCATACTACCCAAAACATTCAGTACTTC CASSHHTTQNIQYF - - TRBV5-4 14 TRBJ2-4
TGCAGCGTTGGAGACAGCACCGGGGAGCTGTTTTTT CSVGDSTGELFF - - TRBV29-1 12 TRBJ2-2
TGTGCCAGCAGTTTAGCCAATGGGGAAAAACTGTTTTTT CASSLANGEKLFF - - TRBV28 13 TRBJ1-4
TGTGCCAGCAGTGTACAAGCTAACTATGGCTACACCTTC CASSVQANYGYTF - - TRBV2 13 TRBJ1-2
TGTGCCAGCACCGATCCCGGGACAGGGGTCTACGAGCAGTACTTC CASTDPGTGVYEQYF TRBD1 - TRBV6-6 15 TRBJ2-7
TGTGCCAGTAGTTCCGACAGCCAGAGTCCCCAGCATTTT CASSSDSQSPQHF - - TRBV19 13 TRBJ1-5
TGTGCCTGGAGTGTACAGGGACAGGGGATCGCCTACGAGCAGTACTTC CAWSVQGQGIAYEQYF TRBD1 once TRBV30 16 TRBJ2-7
TGCGCCAGCCGCCCCGGGACGGCGGATGAAAAACTGTTTTTT CASRPGTADEKLFF - - TRBV5-1 14 TRBJ1-4
TGCGCCAGCAGCTTGGGAGGCGGGAGCTCCTACGAGCAGTACTTC CASSLGGGSSYEQYF TRBD2 - TRBV5-1 15 TRBJ2-7
TGTGCCAGCAGTCCACAGGATTCACCCCTCCACTTT CASSPQDSPLHF - - TRBV6-6 12 TRBJ1-6
TGTGCCAGCAGTGAAATGGGCGCCTACGAGCAGTACTTC CASSEMGAYEQYF - - TRBV6-5 13 TRBJ2-7
TGTGCCAGCAGCTCGAAGGACTTGGCTAACTTTTGGGGAAGCACAGATACGCAGTATTTT CASSSKDLANFWGSTDTQYF - - TRBV5-5 20 TRBJ2-3
TGCGCCAGCAGCTTGGGACAGGGGACCACAGATACGCAGTATTTT CASSLGQGTTDTQYF TRBD1 once TRBV5-1 15 TRBJ2-3
TGTGCCAGCAGCTTAGACCCGGGACAGGTTCCTAATGAAGCTTTCTTT CASSLDPGQVPNEAFF TRBD1 - TRBV7-2 16 TRBJ1-1
TGTGCCAGCAGCCCCTCCGACAGGCTGGGTGGCTACACCTTC CASSPSDRLGGYTF - - TRBV28 14 TRBJ1-2
TGTGCCATCAGTGAAGGGACCTTCTACGAGCAGTACTTC CAISEGTFYEQYF - - TRBV10-3 13 TRBJ2-7
TGTGCCAGCAGTTACTGGCCCGGCGGTTCCGGCGGGGAGCTGTTTTTT CASSYWPGGSGGELFF - - TRBV6-6 16 TRBJ2-2
TGTGCCTGGAACCCCCAGGGATCGGGGGAGCTGTTTTTT CAWNPQGSGELFF - - TRBV30 13 TRBJ2-2
- CASSKVGTGAWKPQHF - - TRBV21-1 16 TRBJ1-5
TGTGCCAGCACCCGGCAGGCTAGCGGGAGAGAGACCCAGTACTTC CASTRQASGRETQYF TRBD2 - TRBV7-2 15 TRBJ2-5
TGTGCCAGCAGTTTATCAGGAGCGGGGGGGGCCATTTCCACAGATACGCAGTATTTT CASSLSGAGGAISTDTQYF TRBD2 - TRBV27 19 TRBJ2-3
TGTGCCAGCAGCGTAGCCGGGACAGGGGGAGATACGCAGTATTTT CASSVAGTGGDTQYF TRBD1 - TRBV9 15 TRBJ2-3
TGTGCCAGCAGCTTAGGTCTAGTCAGCGAGCAGTACTTC CASSLGLVSEQYF - - TRBV7-3 13 TRBJ2-7
TGTGCCAGCAGTGAAGGTCCGAGGGGGGGGCTACGCAATGAGCAGTTCTTC CASSEGPRGGLRNEQFF - - TRBV6-1 17 TRBJ2-1
TGCAGCGTGGGTGCAGGGACAACCACAGATACGCAGTATTTT CSVGAGTTTDTQYF - - TRBV29-1 14 TRBJ2-3
TGTGCCAGCAGCGTAGTGGCTAGCGGGAGGGCCGAGCAGTTCTTC CASSVVASGRAEQFF TRBD2 - TRBV9 15 TRBJ2-1
TGTGCCAGCAGCCGGCCCACCTATGAGCAGTTCTTC CASSRPTYEQFF - - TRBV5-6 12 TRBJ2-1
TGTGCCAGCAGTCGGGACAGTACTAACTATGGCTACACCTTC CASSRDSTNYGYTF TRBD1 - TRBV6-6 14 TRBJ1-2
TGTGCCAGCTCACCAAGGACAGAGAACACTGAAGCTTTCTTT CASSPRTENTEAFF - - TRBV18 14 TRBJ1-1
TGTGCCAGCAGTAGGGGACAGGCCCGTAGGGAGCAGTTCTTC CASSRGQARREQFF TRBD1 - TRBV27 14 TRBJ2-1
TGTGCCAGCAGCTTAGTTGGGCCGAACACTGAAGCTTTCTTT CASSLVGPNTEAFF - - TRBV7-2 14 TRBJ1-1
TGTGCCAGCAGCACGGGGGACAACCAAGAGACCCAGTACTTC CASSTGDNQETQYF - - TRBV5-4 14 TRBJ2-5
TGTGCCAGCAGCTTAGTTGGGGGACTAGATCGGGGACAGGGGCATTATTACTTC CASSLVGGLDRGQGHYYF TRBD1 few TRBV11-3 18 TRBJ2-7
TGTGCCAGCAGCTTACTACAGGGTTACACCTACGAGCAGTACTTC CASSLLQGYTYEQYF - - TRBV7-9 15 TRBJ2-7
TGCGCCAGCAGCCAAGAGAAGGGACAGCCCCTCCACTTT CASSQEKGQPLHF TRBD1 - TRBV4-3 13 TRBJ1-6
TGTGCCAGCAGTTATTCGTACGGGAATCAGCCCCAGCATTTT CASSYSYGNQPQHF - - TRBV6-9 14 TRBJ1-5
TGCGCCAGCAGCCAAGTCCCGGACTCCTCTGAAGCTTTCTTT CASSQVPDSSEAFF - - TRBV4-3 14 TRBJ1-1
TGTGCCAGCAGCGTAGGAGGGACTACACAAGAGACCCAGTACTTC CASSVGGTTQETQYF TRBD2 - TRBV9 15 TRBJ2-5
TGTGCCAGCAGTTACCGGGGACAGGGAGGTTACGAGCAGTACTTC CASSYRGQGGYEQYF TRBD1 - TRBV6-5 15 TRBJ2-7
TGCAGCGTTTTGGGGACTTACCCCTACGAGCAGTACTTC CSVLGTYPYEQYF - - TRBV29-1 13 TRBJ2-7
TGTGCCACAGACACCGCCGAGGTCCCTAACTATGGCTACACCTTC CATDTAEVPNYGYTF - - TRBV7-9 15 TRBJ1-2
TGTGCCAGCAGTTTACAGGGAGCTTCAACTAATGAAAAACTGTTTTTT CASSLQGASTNEKLFF - - TRBV28 16 TRBJ1-4
TGTGCCAGCAGCGGAGGACAGGGGGCGACGAGAGGCTACACCTTC CASSGGQGATRGYTF TRBD1 - TRBV9 15 TRBJ1-2
TGTGCCAGCAGCCCAATCTCAGGACTATACGAGCAGTACTTC CASSPISGLYEQYF - - TRBV11-2 14 TRBJ2-7
TGTGCCAGCAGTGGACAGGGCCCTTACGAGCAGTACTTC CASSGQGPYEQYF TRBD1 - TRBV6-1 13 TRBJ2-7
TGTGCCAGCAGCTTAGCCGGGTCTGAGCAGTTCTTC CASSLAGSEQFF - - TRBV7-9 12 TRBJ2-1
TGTGCCAGCAGTTATCCAGCCTTTAATGAAAAACTGTTTTTT CASSYPAFNEKLFF - - TRBV6-5 14 TRBJ1-4
TGTGCCAGTAGTATTGAGTCAGATACGCAGTATTTT CASSIESDTQYF - - TRBV19 12 TRBJ2-3
TGTGCCAGCAGCCGGGGGTGGGACAGGAACACTGAAGCTTTCTTT CASSRGWDRNTEAFF TRBD1 once TRBV27 15 TRBJ1-1